These 18 T cell receptor beta chains were sequenced from one sample in a study of blood T cell repertoires in COVID-19. Profiled with immunoSEQ multiplex PCR; TCRdb holds only in-frame clones, not every one. The sample shows 80,000 to 95,000 clones, about 76% of them seen only once. What was sequenced was peripheral blood. The receptors shown here come from a man at least 80 years old with acute or convalescent COVID-19.

CDR3 amino acids: CASSLQGATEAFF. In DNA form, the CDR3 reads TGTGCCAGCAGCTTACAGGGGGCCACTGAAGCTTTCTTT. J is TRBJ1-1 and V is TRBV7-9, with 8 positions matching TRBD1. Trimming removed 2 bases from V and 4 bases from J; junction bases left unmatched: 0. This CDR3 is built from 13 residues. Germline V gene lookup returns CDR1 SEHNR and CDR2 FQNEAQ (reference sequence).

CDR3 protein: CASPHGQGGELFF. The CDR3 DNA follows: TGTGCCTCCCCTCACGGGCAGGGAGGGGAGCTGTTTTTT. This sequence joins TRBV30 and TRBJ2-2; tentatively, D is TRBD1 (5 bases). CDR1 and CDR2 (germline): GTSNPN, SVGIG (reference sequence). This CDR3 contains 13 residues. Trimming took 7 bases from V and 8 from J, leaving 17 bases between them.

The CDR3 nucleotides read TGTGCCAGCAGTTTAGTCCCCCTGGGACAGGGTTATCACAATGAGCAGTTCTTC. It yields the protein CASSLVPLGQGYHNEQFF. J is TRBJ2-1 and V is TRBV27; 9 bases align to TRBD1. With 2 bases clipped from V and 5 bases from J, the junction kept 13 bases outside the gene matches. This CDR3 contains 18 residues. Germline loops: CDR1 MNHEY, CDR2 SMNVEV (reference sequence).

The CDR3: CASSLKSGQETQYF. The CDR3 DNA reads TGTGCCAGCAGTTTGAAGAGTGGCCAAGAGACCCAGTACTTC. This chain links TRBV27 with TRBJ2-5; D is undetermined. The germline V gene has CDR1 MNHEY and CDR2 SMNVEV (reference sequence). V was cut by 3 bases and J by 1 base, with 9 bases left in between. The length of the CDR3 is 14 residues.

The J gene is TRBJ2-7, the V gene TRBV7-8; 9 nucleotides match TRBD1. This CDR3 is 13 amino acids long. The junction had 4 bases not matched to a gene; V was cut back by 4 bases and J by 6 bases. Germline V gene sequence: CDR1 SGHVS, CDR2 FQNEAQ. This CDR3 is CASSSDRGSEQYF. The CDR3 DNA reads TGTGCCAGCAGCTCGGACAGGGGTAGCGAGCAGTACTTC.

The genes are TRBV2 and TRBJ2-5; TRBD1 is a possible D gene (5 bases). Trimming left V 4 bases short and J 1 base short, with 7 bases between. Germline assignment: CDR1 SNHLY and CDR2 FYNNEI. The CDR3 loop spans 13 amino acids. The CDR3 sequence is CASSGQPQETQYF. For the CDR3, the DNA is TGTGCCAGCAGTGGACAGCCCCAAGAGACCCAGTACTTC.

The chain recombines TRBV7-2 with TRBJ1-2, with 7 bases fitting TRBD1. This CDR3 contains 13 residues. The germline gives CDR1 SGHTA, CDR2 FQGNSA. With 5 bases clipped from V and 6 bases from J, the junction kept 6 bases outside the gene matches. CDR3 coding DNA: TGTGCCAGCAGCGTACAACAGGGGAATGGCTACACCTTC. Translation: CASSVQQGNGYTF.

The gene calls are TRBV9 and TRBJ2-3; 9 bases align to TRBD1. Looked up from germline, CDR1 is SGDLS and CDR2 is YYNGEE. The V gene end was trimmed by 2 bases and the J gene end by 3 bases; junction bases not matched to a gene: 4. This CDR3 is built from 15 residues. The CDR3 is CASSVAGTGTDTQYF. CDR3 nucleotides: TGTGCCAGCAGCGTCGCCGGGACAGGGACAGATACGCAGTATTTT.

The chain recombines TRBV19 with TRBJ2-7, with 8 nucleotides matching TRBD1. Germline CDR1 reads LNHDA; CDR2 reads SQIVND (reference sequence). The J segment lost 3 bases and the V segment lost 5 bases, leaving 6 bases of the junction unmatched. The CDR3 covers 14 residues. The CDR3 DNA reads TGTGCCAGTAGTCCCCGACAGGGGAGCTACGAGCAGTACTTC. This translates into CASSPRQGSYEQYF.

This clone was observed once. This chain uses TRBV25-1 with TRBJ2-7; D is perhaps TRBD2 (6 bases). The CDR3 consists of 14 residues. V was cut by 7 bases and J by 4 bases, with 17 bases left in between. Germline CDR1 is MGHDK and CDR2 is SYGVNS. Here the CDR3 reads CASTTSGPVYEQYF. In nucleotides, the CDR3 is TGTGCCAGCACCACAAGCGGGCCAGTTTACGAGCAGTACTTC.

The chain has TRBV6-5 and TRBJ2-5; D ambiguous. CDR1 is MNHEY and CDR2 is SVGAGI in the germline V gene. Trimming took off 6 bases at V and 4 bases at J, with 9 bases between the two ends. This CDR3 is built from 12 residues. The CDR3 reads CASRASVETQYF. DNA of the CDR3: TGTGCCAGCAGGGCGAGCGTAGAGACCCAGTACTTC.

The chain joins TRBV6-5 to TRBJ1-5; D perhaps matches TRBD1 (6 bases). This CDR3 is built from 15 residues. V lost 6 bases to trimming and J lost 4 bases, with 16 bases between them. Germline V CDR1 and CDR2: MNHEY, SVGAGI. CDR3 DNA sequence: TGTGCCAGCAGAACTACAGGGTTGGGGAATCAGCCCCAGCATTTT. This encodes CASRTTGLGNQPQHF.

The J gene is TRBJ2-7, the V gene TRBV5-1, with TRBD1 identical over 7 bases. Looked up from germline, CDR1 is SGHRS and CDR2 is YFSETQ. CDR3 length: 12 residues. The V segment lost 3 bases and the J segment 8 bases; nucleotides outside the gene matches: 5. In DNA, the CDR3 is TGCGCCAGCAGCTGGGACAGTCTGCAGCAGTACTTC. This gives the protein CASSWDSLQQYF.

The V and J genes are TRBV2 and TRBJ2-3, with TRBD1 matching 7 bases. This CDR3 spans 15 amino acids. Trimming took 4 bases from V and 0 from J; bases not matched to a gene: 4. Germline assignment: CDR1 SNHLY and CDR2 FYNNEI. The CDR3 sequence is CASSGQGYSTDTQYF. CDR3 DNA sequence: TGTGCCAGCAGTGGACAGGGATATAGCACAGATACGCAGTATTTT.

The rearrangement links TRBV28 to TRBJ1-2, with D maybe TRBD1 (5 bases). CDR1 MDHEN and CDR2 SYDVKM come from the germline V gene. This CDR3 comprises 11 residues. V was clipped by 10 bases and J by 5 bases, with 11 bases between them. CDR3 protein: CATRPGYGYTF. The CDR3 DNA follows: TGTGCCACCCGTCCAGGGTATGGCTACACCTTC.

The chain recombines TRBV6-6 with TRBJ2-7; D perhaps matches TRBD1 (5 bases). The CDR3 contains 15 residues. Germline values: CDR1 MNHNY, CDR2 SVGAGI (reference sequence). Trimming removed 3 bases from V and 4 bases from J, with 16 bases in between. The CDR3 DNA sequence: TGTGCCAGCAGTTATGGGCAGGGAACTACGTACGAGCAGTACTTC. Protein: CASSYGQGTTYEQYF.

This clone occurred a few times. The chain recombines TRBV11-3 with TRBJ2-1; 7 nucleotides agree with TRBD2. The CDR3 is 15 residues long. Germline assignment: CDR1 SGHNT and CDR2 YENEEA. V dropped 3 bases and J dropped 1; count of bases not matched to a gene: 3. In nucleotides, the CDR3 is TGTGCCAGCAGCTTTGGCGGGAGTTCCTACAATGAGCAGTTCTTC. It specifies CASSFGGSSYNEQFF.

This clone came up a few times. The CDR3 nucleotides are TGTGCCAGCAGTCCTCACACCGGACAGGGGGCTTGGAGAGAGACCCAGTACTTC. Its translation: CASSPHTGQGAWRETQYF. This sequence joins TRBV27 and TRBJ2-5; 11 bases agree with TRBD1. CDR3 size: 18 residues. Losses at the gene ends were 5 bases for V and 4 bases for J; bases not matched to a gene: 15. CDR1 and CDR2 (germline): MNHEY, SMNVEV (reference sequence).